These 19 T cell receptor beta chains were sequenced from one sample in a study of blood T cell repertoires in COVID-19. Libraries were prepared by immunoSEQ multiplex PCR; TCRdb keeps only in-frame clonotypes and omits some of them. Of 200,000 to 300,000 clones listed, roughly nine tenths are singletons. Source material: PBMCs or T cells enriched from blood (not recorded which). These receptors were taken from a woman in her twenties or thirties with acute COVID-19.

The rearrangement uses TRBV7-9 and TRBJ1-1; the D is unclear. CDR3 length: 18 residues. Deletions cut 2 bases from V and 0 bases from J, with 19 bases between. In germline, CDR1 is SEHNR, CDR2 FQNEAQ (reference sequence). CDR3 nucleotide sequence: TGTGCCAGCAGCTTAACCCCTCCAACAGTAAGATTGAACACTGAAGCTTTCTTT. It is translated as CASSLTPPTVRLNTEAFF.

The chain has TRBV30 and TRBJ2-7; no reliable D call. V was shortened by 0 bases and J by 2 bases, with 5 bases between the two germline ends. The CDR3 covers 12 residues. The germline V gene has CDR1 GTSNPN and CDR2 SVGIG (reference sequence). CDR3 region: CAWSVGPYEQYF. CDR3 sequence (DNA): TGTGCCTGGAGTGTTGGCCCCTACGAGCAGTACTTC.

The chain combines TRBV6-1 with TRBJ1-2, with TRBD1 as a possible D gene (6 bases). This CDR3 is 14 amino acids long. The germline V and J ends were trimmed by 2 bases and 8 bases, with 15 bases remaining between them. Germline CDR1 MNHNS, CDR2 SASEGT. The CDR3 sequence is CASSERGDTSGYTF. CDR3 nucleotide sequence: TGTGCCAGCAGTGAAAGAGGGGACACTTCCGGCTACACCTTC.

The gene calls are TRBV19 and TRBJ1-3; possible D gene TRBD1, 5 bases. The germline gives CDR1 LNHDA, CDR2 SQIVND (reference sequence). There are 15 residues in the CDR3. Trimming took off 6 bases at V and 0 bases at J, with 12 bases between the two ends. The CDR3 loop reads CASSLQALSGNTIYF. The CDR3 DNA reads as TGTGCCAGTAGCCTACAGGCTCTCTCTGGAAACACCATATATTTT.

The chain joins TRBV25-1 to TRBJ1-2; 7 bases match TRBD1. V was clipped by 0 bases and J by 2 bases; unmatched bases: 6. Germline CDR1 MGHDK, CDR2 SYGVNS. The CDR3 runs to 16 residues. The CDR3 loop reads CASSEYPGDRNYGYTF. Here the CDR3 DNA reads TGTGCCAGCAGTGAATACCCGGGGGACAGAAACTATGGCTACACCTTC.

The chain has TRBV4-3 and TRBJ2-7, with 8 positions matching TRBD2. Per the germline V gene, CDR1 is LGHNA and CDR2 is YSLEER. V was clipped by 0 bases and J by 5 bases; unmatched bases: 15. The CDR3 runs 18 residues. The CDR3 DNA reads TGCGCCAGCAGCCAAGATCTTTCCGGGGGGGGCAGGGTCCACGAGCAGTACTTC. Protein: CASSQDLSGGGRVHEQYF.

The chain employs TRBV7-2 and TRBJ2-7; weak D call: TRBD2 (5 bases). Trimming took 3 bases from V and 3 from J, leaving 15 bases between them. The CDR3 consists of 15 residues. CDR1 and CDR2 (germline): SGHTA, FQGNSA. The CDR3 loop is CASSFSLVGIYEQYF. CDR3 DNA sequence: TGTGCCAGCAGCTTCTCCCTCGTCGGGATCTACGAGCAGTACTTC.

CDR3 bases: TGTGCCAGCAGTTGGGCTGCTAACTATGGCTACACCTTC. It specifies CASSWAANYGYTF. The chain couples TRBV27 to TRBJ1-2; D not certain. The V end was cut by 4 bases, the J end by 0 bases, with 6 bases between. This CDR3 has 13 residues. Germline lookup yields CDR1 MNHEY and CDR2 SMNVEV (reference sequence).

The chain employs TRBV19 and TRBJ2-2; possible D gene TRBD2, 6 bases. CDR1 is LNHDA and CDR2 is SQIVND in the germline V gene (reference sequence). Trimming took 9 bases from V and 3 from J, leaving 32 bases between them. The CDR3 is made up of 20 amino acids. The DNA for the CDR3 is TGTGCCAGCGGGTTTAACAAAGGGGTTAGCGGAGCGAGTGACACCGGGGAGCTGTTTTTT. As protein: CASGFNKGVSGASDTGELFF.

Comment on this clone: The same CDR3 arises from other DNA sequences in this sample as well. This chain links TRBV5-1 with TRBJ2-7; perhaps TRBD2 as D (6 bases). CDR1 SGHRS and CDR2 YFSETQ come from the germline V gene. Trimming stripped 0 bases from V and 1 base from J, with 8 bases between. The CDR3 contains 14 residues. This chain's CDR3 is CASSLEAGSYEQYF. As DNA, the CDR3 is TGCGCCAGCAGCTTGGAGGCGGGGTCCTACGAGCAGTACTTC.

The V gene is TRBV18, the J gene TRBJ2-3; the D gene is possibly TRBD1 (5 bases). CDR1 and CDR2 from the germline V gene are KGHSH and LQKENI. V dropped 4 bases and J dropped 2 bases, with 16 bases sitting between them. This CDR3 is 16 amino acids long. The CDR3 sequence is CASSRTTGFITDTQYF. In DNA, the CDR3 is TGTGCCAGCTCACGTACTACAGGATTTATCACAGATACGCAGTATTTT.

This rearrangement joins TRBV18 to TRBJ1-6, with a tentative D call TRBD1 (6 bases). V shed 5 bases and J shed 8 bases, with 16 bases lying between them. Germline CDR1 is KGHSH and CDR2 is LQKENI. This CDR3 has 15 residues. The CDR3 here is CASSEAGVAHSPLHF. CDR3 DNA sequence: TGTGCCAGCTCAGAGGCAGGGGTCGCTCATTCACCCCTCCACTTT.

The genes are TRBV2 and TRBJ1-6; no reliable D call. Trimming shortened V by 2 bases and J by 0 bases, and 5 bases separated the two germline ends. Germline V gene sequence: CDR1 SNHLY, CDR2 FYNNEI. CDR3 size: 15 residues. The DNA for the CDR3 is TGTGCCAGCAGTGAACGGGTCTCCTATAATTCACCCCTCCACTTT. This sequence encodes CASSERVSYNSPLHF.

The chain's CDR3 is CASRLQGFNQPQHF. CDR3 in DNA: TGTGCCAGCCGACTCCAGGGTTTCAATCAGCCCCAGCATTTT. The rearrangement joins TRBV27 to TRBJ1-5; maybe TRBD1 (5 bases). CDR3 length equals 14 residues. Germline V gives CDR1 MNHEY, CDR2 SMNVEV (reference sequence). Trimming left V 8 bases short and J 3 bases short, with 14 bases between.

CDR3 DNA: TGTGCCAGCAAGGGGAACAATCAGCCCCAGCATTTT. Translated: CASKGNNQPQHF. The rearrangement links TRBV6-5 to TRBJ1-5; a weak D match, TRBD1 (5 bases). CDR1 and CDR2 from the germline V gene are MNHEY and SVGAGI. The CDR3 covers 12 residues. Trimming left V 7 bases short and J 3 bases short, with 7 bases between.

The gene calls are TRBV7-9 and TRBJ1-6; TRBD1 matches at 8 bases. Trimming at V came to 1 base and at J to 5 bases, leaving 10 bases not matched to a gene. This CDR3 is built from 18 residues. CDR1 is SEHNR and CDR2 is FQNEAQ in the germline V gene (reference sequence). This CDR3 reads CASSLGFDRGDHNSPLHF. CDR3 nucleotides: TGTGCCAGCAGCTTAGGGTTTGACAGGGGCGACCATAATTCACCCCTCCACTTT. Together with reference TRBV7-9 and TRBJ1-6, the CDR3 gives the full variable domain: DTGVSQNPRHKITKRGQNVTFRCDPISEHNRLYWYRQTLGQGPEFLTYFQNEAQLEKSRLLSDRFSAERPKGSFSTLEIQRTEQGDSAMYLCASSLGFDRGDHNSPLHFGNGTRLTVT.

The V call is TRBV9, the J call TRBJ2-7; 8 positions match TRBD1. Losses at the gene ends were 0 bases for V and 4 bases for J; bases not matched to a gene: 12. CDR1 and CDR2 from the germline V gene are SGDLS and YYNGEE. The CDR3 is 17 amino acids. The CDR3 region is CASSVAPRTGMLYEQYF. The CDR3 DNA follows: TGTGCCAGCAGCGTAGCTCCACGGACAGGGATGCTATACGAGCAGTACTTC.

The V gene is TRBV30, the J gene TRBJ2-3; 13 bases are shared with TRBD2. V dropped 5 bases and J dropped 1; count of bases not matched to a gene: 6. This CDR3 is 16 amino acids long. In germline, CDR1 is GTSNPN, CDR2 SVGIG (reference sequence). CDR3 sequence: CAWRLAGGWGTDTQYF. For the CDR3, the DNA is TGTGCCTGGCGACTAGCGGGGGGATGGGGCACAGATACGCAGTATTTT.

In DNA, the CDR3 is TGTGCCACCAGTGATTCTTCGACTAGCGGGGTCCCCCAAGAGACCCAGTACTTC. Its protein product is CATSDSSTSGVPQETQYF. The V gene is TRBV24-1, the J gene TRBJ2-5, with 11 bases identical to TRBD2. V trimming: 2 bases; J trimming: 1 base; junction bases outside the gene matches: 8. This CDR3 contains 18 residues. Germline V CDR1 and CDR2: KGHDR, SFDVKD.